This T cell receptor beta chain is drawn from a study of shared clonotypes between healthy human individuals. Background on the study: The plates for each donor numbered three CD4 naive, three CD4 memory, two CD8 naive and one CD8 memory.

The assay was immunoSEQ multiplex PCR, and TCRdb's table has in-frame clones only and misses some. The repertoire holds around 2,000,000 clones, with roughly 94% as singletons. Turning to this clone: Its cognate antigen is unknown. At the DNA level, this CDR3 is encoded by other sequences in the same sample as well.

The naive CD8 population came from CD45RO-negative cells selected for CCR7, without terminally differentiated effector memory CD45RA+ cells. General study findings and limits: Roughly 5% of naive CD4 clonotypes were shared across a few donors. It was only blood that was sampled, and tissue repertoires likely differ.

Trimming took 0 bases from V and 4 from J, leaving 7 bases between them. CDR1 WSHSY and CDR2 SAAADI come from the germline V gene. CDR3 length: 13 residues. This TCR derives from a man younger than 35 in good health. V gene TRBV10-2 combines with J gene TRBJ2-7; D might be TRBD1 (5 bases). The material sequenced was naive CD8+ T cells sorted from blood. The CDR3 nucleotides are TGCGCCAGCAGTGAGTCGAGGACATACGAGCAGTACTTC. This sequence encodes CASSESRTYEQYF.